The entry that follows covers one TCR beta chain sequence. Antigen unknown. This entry comes from a study of shared clonotypes between healthy human individuals. Study observations and caveats: Clonotype sharing among donors, it was expected, would be affected by sequencing depth.

This table comes from immunoSEQ multiplex PCR, and its TCRdb copy is limited to in-frame clones, with some not included. The sample lists around 500,000 clones; 78% were seen once. The specimen sequenced was PBMCs. The sequence was obtained from a woman between 40 and 50 years old in good health. Some clones in this sample may be carry-over from other donors' samples.

The CDR3 DNA is TGTGCCTGGACCGGGACTTTTGTTCCCGGGGAGCTGTTTTTT. The encoded protein is CAWTGTFVPGELFF. The chain combines TRBV30 with TRBJ2-2; weak D call: TRBD2 (6 bases). The CDR3 loop spans 14 amino acids. Germline CDR1 is GTSNPN and CDR2 is SVGIG (reference sequence). Trimming removed 4 bases from V and 6 bases from J, with 15 bases in between.